This TCR beta chain stems from a study of blood T cell repertoires in COVID-19. Overall study context: The United States, Italy and Spain provided the acute and convalescent COVID-19 samples. The analysed material was cDNA or gDNA that came from T cells, B-cell-depleted T cells, or PBMCs.

V was cut by 0 bases and J by 9 bases, with 18 bases left in between. CDR1 is MNHNY, CDR2 SVGAGI, per germline (reference sequence). The CDR3 runs to 16 residues. Per the original data handling: Amplification of reference gene primers provided the estimated nucleated cell counts. The assay was immunoSEQ multiplex PCR, and TCRdb's table has in-frame clones only and misses some. V and J calls and clone size are copied from that table; D and trimming were computed from the DNA. Among 35,000 to 40,000 clones, roughly 90% were seen once, and the ten largest hold 9% to 14%. The TCR sequence derives from a man between 65 and 85 years old with acute or convalescent COVID-19. The sample comprised peripheral blood. The V gene is TRBV6-6, the J gene TRBJ1-3; no definite D call. CDR3: CASSYSNRLQRGTIYF. The CDR3, as DNA: TGTGCCAGCAGTTACTCGAACAGATTACAACGGGGCACCATATATTTT.